Shown below are 13 T cell receptor beta chains from a single sample sequenced in a study of a mutant IDH1 vaccine in newly diagnosed glioma. Data came from immunoSEQ multiplex PCR; TCRdb stores just in-frame clones and leaves some out. The data contain roughly 61,000 clones, roughly 80% of them singletons. Time point indicated: week 11, during vaccination. With topical imiquimod, each dose of the vaccine consisted of 300 ug of mutant IDH1 20-mer peptide. The antigens of these receptors remain unknown. The sample here was PBMCs, taken from a glioma patient whose treatment included an IDH1 peptide vaccine. Source of these receptors: a man between 45 and 60 years old with glioma.

The J gene is TRBJ2-1, the V gene TRBV25-1; unclear D gene. The germline gives CDR1 MGHDK, CDR2 SYGVNS. The CDR3 has 14 residues. V lost 3 bases and J lost 3, with 9 bases in between. The CDR3 DNA sequence: TGTGCCAGCAGTGACCGACCTGACTACAATGAGCAGTTCTTC. Protein sequence: CASSDRPDYNEQFF.

This rearrangement joins TRBV2 to TRBJ1-3; D gene unclear. The germline V gene encodes CDR1 SNHLY and CDR2 FYNNEI. CDR3 size: 13 residues. The germline V and J ends were trimmed by 8 bases and 7 bases, with 15 bases remaining between them. CDR3 sequence (DNA): TGTGCCAGCGGTGGCCCTCCTCCGAACACCATATATTTT. Translation gives CASGGPPPNTIYF.

The V and J genes are TRBV7-2 and TRBJ2-7; 8 bases line up with TRBD2. Unmatched junction bases numbered 6, after V lost 6 bases and J lost 2 bases. In germline, CDR1 is SGHTA, CDR2 FQGNSA. This CDR3 has 14 residues. The CDR3 DNA reads as TGTGCCAGCAGTACTAGCGGCAAAGCCTACGAGCAGTACTTC. As protein: CASSTSGKAYEQYF.

The rearrangement joins TRBV19 to TRBJ1-5; 10 bases are shared with TRBD1. This CDR3 has 14 residues. The germline V gene has CDR1 LNHDA and CDR2 SQIVND (reference sequence). The V and J ends lost 7 bases and 5 bases, in that order; junction bases with no gene match: 5. DNA of the CDR3: TGTGCCAGTACCCGGACAGGGGGAGATCAGCCCCAGCATTTT. Protein: CASTRTGGDQPQHF.

The genes are TRBV5-4 and TRBJ1-2; TRBD1 matches 11 bases. Germline V gives CDR1 SGHNT, CDR2 YYREEE (reference sequence). The CDR3 contains 15 residues. V was clipped by 4 bases and J by 6 bases; unmatched bases: 8. Here the CDR3 DNA reads TGTGCCAGCAGCACCCGGGACAGGGGGGGGGATGGCTACACCTTC. Its protein is CASSTRDRGGDGYTF.

The V and J genes are TRBV29-1 and TRBJ1-1, with 7 bases aligning to TRBD1. The V segment lost 7 bases and the J segment 1 base; nucleotides outside the gene matches: 6. Germline values: CDR1 SQVTM, CDR2 ANQGSEA. This CDR3 has 13 residues. In DNA form, the CDR3 reads TGCAGCGCCCGGGACAGCAAGAACACTGAAGCTTTCTTT. Translating it yields CSARDSKNTEAFF.

This chain links TRBV21-1 with TRBJ2-7; the table gives TRBD2 as D, unverified against the DNA. TRBV21-1 constitutes a pseudogene. CDR3 length: 14 amino acids. CDR3 in DNA: TGTGCCAGCAGAAGGACTAGCCCTTACTACGAGCAGTACTTC. It specifies CASRRTSPYYEQYF.

The rearrangement uses TRBV4-1 and TRBJ2-7; 9 bases align to TRBD1. This CDR3 region has 16 residues. CDR1 MGHRA and CDR2 YSYEKL come from the germline V gene. The V gene end was trimmed by 1 base and the J gene end by 5 bases; junction bases not matched to a gene: 9. Here the CDR3 DNA reads TGCGCCAGCAGCCAAGCACGTGGGACAGGGAAGCACGAGCAGTACTTC. It is translated as CASSQARGTGKHEQYF.

In this sample, this clone turned up a few times. V and J are TRBV15 and TRBJ2-2; 13 bases agree with TRBD2. Germline CDR1 LNHNV, CDR2 YYDKDF (reference sequence). Trimming at V came to 5 bases and at J to 6 bases, leaving 12 bases not matched to a gene. This CDR3 has 18 amino acids. CDR3 in DNA: TGTGCCACCAGCCGCGGACTAGCGGGAGAACCTTTTCCCGGGGAGCTGTTTTTT. It specifies CATSRGLAGEPFPGELFF.

CDR3 DNA sequence: TGTGCCAGCAGCCCTGGGGGAGGCTACAATGAGCAGTTCTTC. Its translation is CASSPGGGYNEQFF. The chain carries TRBV11-3 and TRBJ2-1; maybe TRBD2 (6 bases). The germline V gene encodes CDR1 SGHNT and CDR2 YENEEA. V was cut by 5 bases and J by 3 bases, with 11 bases left in between. The CDR3 has 14 residues.

The table lists this clone with a count of one. The V gene is TRBV5-4, the J gene TRBJ2-1; maybe TRBD2 (6 bases). The CDR3 loop spans 17 amino acids. V was shortened by 3 bases and J by 0 bases, with 16 bases between the two germline ends. Germline loops: CDR1 SGHNT, CDR2 YYREEE (reference sequence). The CDR3 DNA reads as TGTGCCAGCAGCTCGGACCTCGGGGGACCCTCCTACAATGAGCAGTTCTTC. Its translation: CASSSDLGGPSYNEQFF.

This chain links TRBV6-1 with TRBJ2-3, with D perhaps assigned TRBD1 or TRBD2 (7 bases each). V was pared by 7 bases and J by 10 bases, with 24 bases between. The CDR3 loop spans 15 amino acids. Germline lookup yields CDR1 MNHNS and CDR2 SASEGT. Here the CDR3 DNA reads TGTGCCAGCACGGGGGGCAGGGGGGAAAGAACGGCGCAGTATTTT. This encodes CASTGGRGERTAQYF.

The chain recombines TRBV7-9 with TRBJ2-5; 9 bases line up with TRBD1. Germline V lookup: CDR1 SEHNR, CDR2 FQNEAQ (reference sequence). J was trimmed by 1 base and V by 6 bases; bases with no gene match: 6. The CDR3 has 15 residues. The CDR3 here is CASRGTGPRQETQYF. Written as DNA, the CDR3 is TGTGCCAGCAGGGGGACAGGGCCCCGCCAAGAGACCCAGTACTTC.